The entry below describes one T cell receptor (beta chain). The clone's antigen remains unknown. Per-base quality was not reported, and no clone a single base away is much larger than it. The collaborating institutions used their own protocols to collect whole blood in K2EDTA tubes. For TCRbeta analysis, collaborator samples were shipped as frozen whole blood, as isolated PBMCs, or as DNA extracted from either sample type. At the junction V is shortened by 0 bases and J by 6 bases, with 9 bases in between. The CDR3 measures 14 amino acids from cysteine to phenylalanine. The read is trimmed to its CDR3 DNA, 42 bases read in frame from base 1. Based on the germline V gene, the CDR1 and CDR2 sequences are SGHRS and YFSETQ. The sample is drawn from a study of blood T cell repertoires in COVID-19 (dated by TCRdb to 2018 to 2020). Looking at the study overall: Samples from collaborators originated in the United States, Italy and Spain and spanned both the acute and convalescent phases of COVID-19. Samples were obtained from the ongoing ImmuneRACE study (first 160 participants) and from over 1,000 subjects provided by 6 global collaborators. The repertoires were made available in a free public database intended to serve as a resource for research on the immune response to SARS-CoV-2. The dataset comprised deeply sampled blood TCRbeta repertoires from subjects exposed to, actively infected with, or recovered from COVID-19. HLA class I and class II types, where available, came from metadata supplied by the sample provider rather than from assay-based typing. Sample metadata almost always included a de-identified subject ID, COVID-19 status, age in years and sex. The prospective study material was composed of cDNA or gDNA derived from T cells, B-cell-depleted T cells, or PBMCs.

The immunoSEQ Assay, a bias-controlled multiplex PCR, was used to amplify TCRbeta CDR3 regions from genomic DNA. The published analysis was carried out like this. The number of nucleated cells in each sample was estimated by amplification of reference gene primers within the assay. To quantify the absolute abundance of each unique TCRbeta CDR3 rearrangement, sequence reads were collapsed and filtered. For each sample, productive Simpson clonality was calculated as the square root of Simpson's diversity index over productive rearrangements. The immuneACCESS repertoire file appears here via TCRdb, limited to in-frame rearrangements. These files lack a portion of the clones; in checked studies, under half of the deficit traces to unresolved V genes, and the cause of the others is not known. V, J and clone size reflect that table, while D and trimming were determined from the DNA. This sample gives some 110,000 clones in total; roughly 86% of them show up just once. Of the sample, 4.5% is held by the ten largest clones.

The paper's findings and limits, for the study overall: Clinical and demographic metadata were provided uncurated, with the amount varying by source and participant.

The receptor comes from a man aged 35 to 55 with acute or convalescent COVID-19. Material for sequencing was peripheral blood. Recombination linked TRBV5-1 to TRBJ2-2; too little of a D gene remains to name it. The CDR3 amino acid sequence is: CASSLVRVPGELFF. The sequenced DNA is TGCGCCAGCAGCTTGGTTCGGGTCCCCGGGGAGCTGTTTTTT.